These T cell receptor beta chains were read from a single sample in a study of PD-1 blockade in classical Hodgkin lymphoma. TCRdb's copy holds only in-frame clones and misses some; the assay was immunoSEQ multiplex PCR. The data contain 40,000 to 45,000 clones, about 72% of them singletons. This specimen consisted of peripheral blood mononuclear cells (PBMCs), obtained at baseline. These receptors all come from a human donor with classical Hodgkin lymphoma. Each CDR3 is given with its conserved first and last residue. The order of the fields is J gene, V gene, CDR3 protein.

J gene: TRBJ2-7; V gene: TRBV28; CDR3 protein: CASTLTGSSYEQYF
J gene: TRBJ2-2; V gene: TRBV7-9; CDR3 protein: CASSFEAGELFF
J gene: TRBJ2-7; V gene: TRBV6-1; CDR3 protein: CASSLMTSYEQYF
J gene: TRBJ1-2; V gene: TRBV27; CDR3 protein: CASSYAGQGYGYTF
J gene: TRBJ2-5; V gene: TRBV18; CDR3 protein: CASSFLSGVSETQYF
J gene: TRBJ2-7; V gene: TRBV5-4; CDR3 protein: CASSLGDFLRGDEQYF
J gene: TRBJ2-1; V gene: TRBV9; CDR3 protein: CASSVVNTGGYEQFF
J gene: TRBJ2-3; V gene: TRBV9; CDR3 protein: CASSARVAEDTQYF
J gene: TRBJ1-2; V gene: TRBV30; CDR3 protein: CAWSVGGGGYTF
J gene: TRBJ2-7; V gene: TRBV30; CDR3 protein: CAWSVMGHEQYF
J gene: TRBJ2-7; V gene: TRBV6-5; CDR3 protein: CASSYSISGQGYEQYF
J gene: TRBJ1-4; V gene: TRBV9; CDR3 protein: CASSERTATNEKLFF
J gene: TRBJ2-7; V gene: TRBV14; CDR3 protein: CASSHPTGDEQYF
J gene: TRBJ2-1; V gene: TRBV4-2; CDR3 protein: CASSHPASYNEQFF
J gene: TRBJ2-3; V gene: TRBV11-1; CDR3 protein: CASSLGGNRDTQYF
J gene: TRBJ2-1; V gene: TRBV13; CDR3 protein: CASSRTGTGEIYNEQFF
J gene: TRBJ2-5; V gene: TRBV28; CDR3 protein: CASRTSAGQETQYF
J gene: TRBJ2-5; V gene: TRBV19; CDR3 protein: CASSIKGMSGETQYF
J gene: TRBJ1-2; V gene: TRBV18; CDR3 protein: CASSPFSGTGSYGYTF
J gene: TRBJ1-1; V gene: TRBV5-8; CDR3 protein: CASSLTHLNTEAFF
J gene: TRBJ2-7; V gene: TRBV6-5; CDR3 protein: CASSYHSLAGVGEQYF
J gene: TRBJ2-3; V gene: TRBV9; CDR3 protein: CASSVGTDTQYF
J gene: TRBJ1-5; V gene: TRBV27; CDR3 protein: CASSFSGTRSNQPQHF
J gene: TRBJ1-5; V gene: TRBV19; CDR3 protein: CASRTIGREQPQHF